This T cell receptor beta chain appears in the sequencing data of a study of Graves' ophthalmopathy and Graves' hyperthyroidism. Across the whole study: The authors collected peripheral blood at initial diagnosis, before any treatment.

This clonotype was recorded at least ten times. For repertoire sequencing, the TCR beta CDR3 regions were amplified from RNA transcripts. HTBI primers served in a first-round RT-PCR, which a second-round multiplex PCR followed. TCRdb ran MiXCR on the multiplex PCR reads and lists one entry per CDR3 protein. The table shows some 210,000 distinct CDR3 sequences, with approximately 29% occurring only once. Other autoimmune diseases, uncontrolled infections, pregnancy or lactation excluded patients from enrollment. Orbital computed tomography, together with clinical symptoms, serum thyroxine, TRAb and thyroid ultrasound, was used for diagnosis. Per germline, CDR1 SNHLY and CDR2 FYNNEI. Trimming left V 1 base short and J 6 bases short, with 4 bases between. The CDR3 sequence is 11 residues long.

The specimen was peripheral blood. J is TRBJ2-7 and V is TRBV2; D is unresolved. The clonotype was recovered from a man aged 45-60 years with Graves' ophthalmopathy. The CDR3 sequence: CASSEVVEQYF. The DNA for the CDR3 is TGTGCCAGCAGTGAAGTAGTCGAGCAGTACTTC.